This paragraph reports one TCR beta chain. The antigen this receptor binds is unknown. Base-call qualities are not available, and no considerably larger clone is one nucleotide away. Interpreted using the paper, the time point label stands for: around 26 weeks on oral tofacitinib. What this sample's treatment or condition label stands for: oral pan-JAK inhibitor, 5-10 mg twice daily. Lesional scalp punch biopsies and peripheral blood were obtained from alopecia areata patients. PBMCs were isolated by density centrifugation and stained for CD3, CD4 and CD8, after which CD4+ and CD8+ T cells were sorted on a FACSAria. Looking up the germline V gene (reference sequence) yields CDR1 SEHNR and CDR2 FQNEAQ. From its cysteine to its phenylalanine, the CDR3 spans 14 amino acids. Left in the record is the CDR3 DNA by itself, 42 bases read in frame from the first base. Trimming leaves V shorter by 1 base and J shorter by 4 bases, with the junction holding 3 bases beyond the gene matches.

The data belong to a study of CD8+ T cells in alopecia areata (dated by TCRdb to between 2018 and 2020). About the full investigation: The treated patients, all with moderate-to-severe alopecia areata, were enrolled in an open-label pilot trial of oral tofacitinib given at 5 to 10 mg twice daily. Scalp clonality was compared across normal scalp (n=4), patchy alopecia areata scalp (n=8), and alopecia totalis/universalis scalp (n=8). High-throughput TCRbeta sequencing was used to examine T cell clonal expansion in alopecia areata in both the C3H/HeJ mouse model and human patients. Biopsies were taken from tofacitinib-treated patients at baseline and at 4 and 24 weeks of treatment, and a later scalp biopsy was taken in several of the tofacitinib-treated patients. Tofacitinib was given for 6 to 18 months, followed by 6 months of follow-up off drug to assess delayed response and recurrence. On the human side, TCRbeta sequencing was run on scalp tissue and on sorted CD4+ and CD8+ peripheral blood T cells from healthy controls and from alopecia areata patients with either patchy or totalis/universalis disease. The RNA source kit depended on sample type: the PAXgene miRNA kit for fixed scalp, the miRNeasy kit for PBMCs, and the RNeasy kit for mouse skin. For the treated patients, the SALT score, which quantifies what percentage of scalp surface area is affected, served as the measure of disease severity. TCRbeta CDR3 regions were amplified by immunoSEQ multiplex PCR using 35 Vbeta forward and 13 Jbeta reverse primers.

The study at large found these results: Scalp TCR repertoire analysis is complicated because resident alphabeta T cells in normal human skin are also sequenced, whereas mouse skin is dominated by gammadelta T cells. Tofacitinib significantly decreased scalp clonality and the number of expanded CD8+ clones among the top 100 scalp clones. Many expanded lesional clones persisted in scalp and blood during tofacitinib treatment, which may partly explain relapse after stopping treatment. Compared with mice, TCR sequences shared between patients were less clear, possibly partly because of HLA diversity across the patient population. Compared with normal scalp, lesional scalp had higher clonality and more expanded CD8+ clones, particularly in alopecia totalis/universalis, a pattern that suggests antigenic drive. Because the treated cohort was small and had just a single nonresponder, larger studies are needed to establish links between baseline CD8+ expansion and response.

The library was made by the immunoSEQ multiplex PCR assay. RNA was extracted from all samples and reverse transcribed into cDNA as template for TCR sequencing. First-strand cDNA was synthesized with SuperScript III using a 2:1 mix of oligo-dT and random hexamers. A synthetic immune receptor repertoire was used to gauge amplification bias, and whatever bias remained was removed computationally. Per the original workflow: After raw reads were preprocessed to remove errors, the CDR3 was defined following IMGT conventions as running from the conserved cysteine to phenylalanine. Clonality was calculated as 1 minus Shannon entropy normalized by log2 of the number of productive unique TCRs. Scalp TCRbeta sequences were cross-referenced with sorted blood CD4 and CD8 repertoires so that the CD4 or CD8 identity of scalp clones could be inferred. TCRdb provides this immuneACCESS table in a form limited to in-frame rearrangements. Some clones are lacking; in checked studies, under half of them reflect an unresolved V gene, and why the rest are absent is not known. V and J calls and clone size come straight from that table; D and trimming were deduced from the DNA. The sample table holds around 110,000 clones, of which less than 75% were seen once. Of the sample, 10% to 15% falls within the top ten clones.

The sample consisted of CD8+ T cells sorted from blood, taken at week 24, from a patient treated with tofacitinib. The rearrangement joined TRBV7-9 to TRBJ2-7, with TRBD1 identical over 8 junction bases. This sequence was found in a human donor with alopecia areata. CDR3 reads: CASSLGGQEYEQYF. DNA sequence: TGTGCCAGCAGCTTAGGGGGACAGGAGTACGAGCAGTACTTC. Where the CDR3 stops, the reference TRBV7-9 and TRBJ2-7 genes take over; the full variable domain is DTGVSQNPRHKITKRGQNVTFRCDPISEHNRLYWYRQTLGQGPEFLTYFQNEAQLEKSRLLSDRFSAERPKGSFSTLEIQRTEQGDSAMYLCASSLGGQEYEQYFGPGTRLTVT.